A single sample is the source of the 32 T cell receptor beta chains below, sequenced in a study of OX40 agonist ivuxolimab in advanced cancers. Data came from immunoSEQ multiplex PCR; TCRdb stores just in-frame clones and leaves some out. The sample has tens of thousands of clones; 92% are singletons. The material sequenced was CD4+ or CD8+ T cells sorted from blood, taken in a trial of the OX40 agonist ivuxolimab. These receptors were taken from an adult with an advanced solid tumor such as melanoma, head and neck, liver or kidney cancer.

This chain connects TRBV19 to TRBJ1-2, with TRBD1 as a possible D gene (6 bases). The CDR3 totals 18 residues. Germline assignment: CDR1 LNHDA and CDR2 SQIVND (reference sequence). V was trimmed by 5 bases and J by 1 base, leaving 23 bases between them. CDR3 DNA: TGTGCCAGTAGTCGCAGGCCGGGACAAGGCTTGGATAACTATGGCTACACCTTC. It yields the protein CASSRRPGQGLDNYGYTF.

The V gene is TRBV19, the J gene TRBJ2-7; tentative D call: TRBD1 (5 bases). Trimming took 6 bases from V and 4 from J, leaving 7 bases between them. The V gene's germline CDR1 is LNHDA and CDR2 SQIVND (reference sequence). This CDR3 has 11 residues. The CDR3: CASRGAYEQYF. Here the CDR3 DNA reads TGTGCCAGTAGAGGGGCTTACGAGCAGTACTTC.

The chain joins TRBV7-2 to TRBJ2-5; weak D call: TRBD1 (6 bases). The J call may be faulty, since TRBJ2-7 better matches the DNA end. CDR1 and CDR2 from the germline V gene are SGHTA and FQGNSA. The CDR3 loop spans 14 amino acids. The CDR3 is CASSYSLQGREQYF. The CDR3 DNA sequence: TGTGCCAGCAGCTATTCCTTACAGGGCCGCGAGCAGTACTTC.

CDR3 DNA: TGTGCCAGCAGCAACAGGGGCGTCGAGTACGAGCAGTACTTC. Its translation is CASSNRGVEYEQYF. The V call is TRBV2, the J call TRBJ2-7; 7 positions agree with TRBD1. V lost 6 bases, J lost 4 bases, and 9 bases stayed unmatched. This CDR3 region has 14 residues. Germline V lookup: CDR1 SNHLY, CDR2 FYNNEI.

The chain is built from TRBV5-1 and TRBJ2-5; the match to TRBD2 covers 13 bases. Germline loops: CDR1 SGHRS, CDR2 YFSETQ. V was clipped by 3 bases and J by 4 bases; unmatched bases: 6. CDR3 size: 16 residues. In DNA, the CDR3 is TGCGCCAGCAGCTCCGGACTAGCGGGAGTATCAGAGACCCAGTACTTC. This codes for CASSSGLAGVSETQYF.

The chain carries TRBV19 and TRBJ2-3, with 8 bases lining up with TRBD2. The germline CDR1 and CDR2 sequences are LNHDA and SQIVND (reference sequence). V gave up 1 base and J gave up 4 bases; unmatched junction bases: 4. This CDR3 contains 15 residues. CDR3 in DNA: TGTGCCAGTAGTATAGGGGGACTAGTCCCAGATACGCAGTATTTT. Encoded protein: CASSIGGLVPDTQYF.

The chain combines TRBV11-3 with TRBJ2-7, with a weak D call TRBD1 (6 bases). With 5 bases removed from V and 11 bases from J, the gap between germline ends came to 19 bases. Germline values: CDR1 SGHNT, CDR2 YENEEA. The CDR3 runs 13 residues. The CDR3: CASSRPGTPEEYF. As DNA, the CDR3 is TGTGCCAGCAGCAGGCCCGGGACACCCGAAGAGTACTTC. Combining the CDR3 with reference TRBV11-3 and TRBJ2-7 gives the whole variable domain EAGVVQSPRYKIIEKKQPVAFWCNPISGHNTLYWYLQNLGQGPELLIRYENEEAVDDSQLPKDRFSAERLKGVDSTLKIQPAELGDSAVYLCASSRPGTPEEYFGPGTRLTVT.

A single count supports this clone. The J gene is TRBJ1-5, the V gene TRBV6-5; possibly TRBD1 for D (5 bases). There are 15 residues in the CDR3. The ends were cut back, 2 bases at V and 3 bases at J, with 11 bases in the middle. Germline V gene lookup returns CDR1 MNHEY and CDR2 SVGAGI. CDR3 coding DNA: TGTGCCAGCAGTTACGGGGCGGGAGTCAATCAGCCCCAGCATTTT. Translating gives CASSYGAGVNQPQHF.

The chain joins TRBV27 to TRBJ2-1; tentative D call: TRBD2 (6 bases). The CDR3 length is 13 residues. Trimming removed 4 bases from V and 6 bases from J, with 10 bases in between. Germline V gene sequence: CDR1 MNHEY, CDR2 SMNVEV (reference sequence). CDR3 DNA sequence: TGTGCCAGCAGTTCCGGGACTCGCAATGAGCAGTTCTTC. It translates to CASSSGTRNEQFF.

The CDR3 DNA follows: TGTGCCAGCAGCTTATTTCAGGGGACGCGTGAGACCCAGTACTTC. Translated, it gives CASSLFQGTRETQYF. The chain is built from TRBV7-8 and TRBJ2-5, with D maybe TRBD1 (6 bases). The CDR3 runs to 15 residues. The ends were cut back, 2 bases at V and 5 bases at J, with 15 bases in the middle. In germline, CDR1 is SGHVS, CDR2 FQNEAQ.

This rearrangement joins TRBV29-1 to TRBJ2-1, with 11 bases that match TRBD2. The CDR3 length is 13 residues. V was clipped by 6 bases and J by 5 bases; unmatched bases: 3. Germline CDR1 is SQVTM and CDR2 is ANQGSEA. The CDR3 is CSVGLAVDNEQFF. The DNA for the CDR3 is TGCAGCGTGGGACTAGCGGTCGACAATGAGCAGTTCTTC.

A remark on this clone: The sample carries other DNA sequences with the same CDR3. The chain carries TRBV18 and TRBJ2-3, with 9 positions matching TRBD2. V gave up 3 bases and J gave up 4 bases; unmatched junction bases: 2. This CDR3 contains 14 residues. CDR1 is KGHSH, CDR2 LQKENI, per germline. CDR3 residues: CASSPRGGADTQYF. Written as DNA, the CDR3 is TGTGCCAGCTCACCGCGCGGGGGGGCAGATACGCAGTATTTT.

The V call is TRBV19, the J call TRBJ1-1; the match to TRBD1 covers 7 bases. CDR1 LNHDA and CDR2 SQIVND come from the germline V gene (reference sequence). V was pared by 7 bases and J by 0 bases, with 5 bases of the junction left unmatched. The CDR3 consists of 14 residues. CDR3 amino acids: CASMLGTVNTEAFF. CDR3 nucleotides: TGTGCCAGTATGCTCGGGACAGTGAACACTGAAGCTTTCTTT.

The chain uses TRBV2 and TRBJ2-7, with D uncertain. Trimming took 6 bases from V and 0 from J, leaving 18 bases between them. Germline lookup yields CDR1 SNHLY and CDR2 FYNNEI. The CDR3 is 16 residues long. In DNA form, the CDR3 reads TGTGCCAGCAGAGATGAAAGTTTTGTAAGCTCCTACGAGCAGTACTTC. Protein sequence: CASRDESFVSSYEQYF.

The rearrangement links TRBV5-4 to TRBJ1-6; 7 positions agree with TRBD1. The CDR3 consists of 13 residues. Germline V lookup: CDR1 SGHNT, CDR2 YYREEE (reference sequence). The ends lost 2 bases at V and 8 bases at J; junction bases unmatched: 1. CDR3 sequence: CASSLTGDSPLHF. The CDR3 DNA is TGTGCCAGCAGCTTAACAGGGGATTCACCCCTCCACTTT.

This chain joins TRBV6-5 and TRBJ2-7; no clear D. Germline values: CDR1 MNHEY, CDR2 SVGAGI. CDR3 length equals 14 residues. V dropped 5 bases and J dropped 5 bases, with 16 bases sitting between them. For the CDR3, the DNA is TGTGCCAGCAGTCGTCCCAACGTATGCGACGAGCAGTACTTC. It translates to CASSRPNVCDEQYF.

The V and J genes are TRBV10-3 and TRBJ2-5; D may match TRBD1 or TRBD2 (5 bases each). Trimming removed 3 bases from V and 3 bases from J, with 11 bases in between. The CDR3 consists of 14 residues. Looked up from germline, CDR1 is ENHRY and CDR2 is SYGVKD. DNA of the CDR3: TGTGCCATCAGTGATGGGGGAGTTAAAGAGACCCAGTACTTC. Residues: CAISDGGVKETQYF.

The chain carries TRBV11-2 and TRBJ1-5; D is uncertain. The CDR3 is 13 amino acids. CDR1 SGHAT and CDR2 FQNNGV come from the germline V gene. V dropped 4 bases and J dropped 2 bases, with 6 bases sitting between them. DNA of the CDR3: TGTGCCAGCAGCTCCGGGGGCAATCAGCCCCAGCATTTT. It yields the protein CASSSGGNQPQHF.

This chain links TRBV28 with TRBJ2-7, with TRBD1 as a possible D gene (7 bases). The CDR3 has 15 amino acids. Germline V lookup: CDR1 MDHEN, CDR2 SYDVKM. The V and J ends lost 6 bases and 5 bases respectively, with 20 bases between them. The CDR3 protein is CASSAVQGGRDEQYF. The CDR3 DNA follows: TGTGCCAGCAGCGCCGTCCAGGGGGGCAGGGACGAGCAGTACTTC.

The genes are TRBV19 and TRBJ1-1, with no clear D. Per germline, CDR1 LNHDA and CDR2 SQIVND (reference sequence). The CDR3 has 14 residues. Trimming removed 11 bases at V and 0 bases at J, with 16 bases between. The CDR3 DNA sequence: TGTGCCGCTAGTCGTCCGGGATTGAACACTGAAGCTTTCTTT. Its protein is CAASRPGLNTEAFF. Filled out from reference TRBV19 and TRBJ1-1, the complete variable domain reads DGGITQSPKYLFRKEGQNVTLSCEQNLNHDAMYWYRQDPGQGLRLIYYSQIVNDFQKGDIAEGYSVSREKKESFPLTVTSAQKNPTAFYLCAASRPGLNTEAFFGQGTRLTVV.

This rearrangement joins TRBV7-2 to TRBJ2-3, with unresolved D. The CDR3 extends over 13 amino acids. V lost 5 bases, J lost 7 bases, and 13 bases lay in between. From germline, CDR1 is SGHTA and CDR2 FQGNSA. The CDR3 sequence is CASSPPASNTQYF. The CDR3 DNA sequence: TGTGCCAGCAGCCCCCCCGCATCGAATACGCAGTATTTT.

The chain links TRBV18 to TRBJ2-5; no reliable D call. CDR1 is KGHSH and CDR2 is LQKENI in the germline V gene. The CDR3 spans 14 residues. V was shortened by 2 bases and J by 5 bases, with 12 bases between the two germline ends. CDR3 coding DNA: TGTGCCAGCTCACCATTAAAAAGTCGGGAGACCCAGTACTTC. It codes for CASSPLKSRETQYF.

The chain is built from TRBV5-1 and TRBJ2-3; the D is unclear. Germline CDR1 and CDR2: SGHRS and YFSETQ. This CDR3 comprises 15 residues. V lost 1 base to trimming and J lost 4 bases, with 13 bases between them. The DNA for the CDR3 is TGCGCCAGCAGCTTGCGGACCGATAAGGCAGATACGCAGTATTTT. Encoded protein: CASSLRTDKADTQYF.

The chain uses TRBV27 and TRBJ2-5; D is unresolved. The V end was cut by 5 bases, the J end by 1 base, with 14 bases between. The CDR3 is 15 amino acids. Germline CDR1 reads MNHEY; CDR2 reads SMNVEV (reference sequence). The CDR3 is CASSRAGLGQETQYF. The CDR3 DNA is TGTGCCAGCAGTAGGGCCGGCTTGGGCCAAGAGACCCAGTACTTC.

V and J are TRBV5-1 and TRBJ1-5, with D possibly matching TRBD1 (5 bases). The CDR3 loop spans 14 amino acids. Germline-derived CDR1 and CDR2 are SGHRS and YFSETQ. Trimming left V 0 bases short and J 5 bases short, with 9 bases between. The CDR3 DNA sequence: TGCGCCAGCAGCTTGGGAGGGGCCCATCAGCCCCAGCATTTT. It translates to CASSLGGAHQPQHF.

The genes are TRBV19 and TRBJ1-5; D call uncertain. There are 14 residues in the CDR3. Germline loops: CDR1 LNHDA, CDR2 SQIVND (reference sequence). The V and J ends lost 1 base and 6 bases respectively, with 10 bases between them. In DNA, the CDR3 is TGTGCCAGTAGTATAGTCGTGTCGGGTCAGCCCCAGCATTTT. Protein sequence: CASSIVVSGQPQHF.

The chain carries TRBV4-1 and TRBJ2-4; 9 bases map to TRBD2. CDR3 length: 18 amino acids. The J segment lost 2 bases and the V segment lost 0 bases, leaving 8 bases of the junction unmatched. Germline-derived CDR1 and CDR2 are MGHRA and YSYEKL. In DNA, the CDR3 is TGCGCCAGCAGCCAAGATTTGAACCTAGCGGGAACCAAAAACATTCAGTACTTC. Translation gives CASSQDLNLAGTKNIQYF.

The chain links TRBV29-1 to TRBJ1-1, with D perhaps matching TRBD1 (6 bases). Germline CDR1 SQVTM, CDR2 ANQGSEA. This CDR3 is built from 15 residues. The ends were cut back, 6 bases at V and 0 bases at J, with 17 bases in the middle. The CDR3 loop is CSVGGGHGMNTEAFF. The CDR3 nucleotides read TGCAGCGTGGGGGGGGGACATGGGATGAACACTGAAGCTTTCTTT. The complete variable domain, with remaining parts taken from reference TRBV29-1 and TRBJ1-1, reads SAVISQKPSRDICQRGTSLTIQCQVDSQVTMMFWYRQQPGQSLTLIATANQGSEATYESGFVIDKFPISRPNLTFSTLTVSNMSPEDSSIYLCSVGGGHGMNTEAFFGQGTRLTVV.

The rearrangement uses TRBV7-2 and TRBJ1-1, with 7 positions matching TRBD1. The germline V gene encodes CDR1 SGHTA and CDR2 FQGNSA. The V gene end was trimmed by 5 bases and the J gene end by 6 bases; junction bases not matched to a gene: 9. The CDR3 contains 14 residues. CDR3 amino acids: CASSGYRGIPEAFF. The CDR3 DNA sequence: TGTGCCAGCAGCGGTTACAGGGGAATCCCTGAAGCTTTCTTT. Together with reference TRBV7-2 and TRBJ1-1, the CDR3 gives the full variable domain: GAGVSQSPSNKVTEKGKDVELRCDPISGHTALYWYRQSLGQGLEFLIYFQGNSAPDKSGLPSDRFSAERTGGSVSTLTIQRTQQEDSAVYLCASSGYRGIPEAFFGQGTRLTVV.

The DNA for the CDR3 is TGTGCCTGGAGTATCGGACCCTACGAGCAGTACTTC. Amino acid sequence: CAWSIGPYEQYF. The V and J genes are TRBV30 and TRBJ2-7; D gene uncertain. The CDR3 extends over 12 amino acids. Between the trimmed V and J ends, which lost 2 bases and 2 bases, there was a span of 7 bases. Germline V gene lookup returns CDR1 GTSNPN and CDR2 SVGIG (reference sequence).

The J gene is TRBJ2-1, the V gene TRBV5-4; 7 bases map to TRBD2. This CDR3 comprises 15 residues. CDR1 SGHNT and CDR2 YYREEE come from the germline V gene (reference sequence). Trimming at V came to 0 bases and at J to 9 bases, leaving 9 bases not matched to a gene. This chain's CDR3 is CASSLETSITGEQFF. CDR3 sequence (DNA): TGTGCCAGCAGCTTGGAGACTAGCATTACGGGTGAGCAGTTCTTC.

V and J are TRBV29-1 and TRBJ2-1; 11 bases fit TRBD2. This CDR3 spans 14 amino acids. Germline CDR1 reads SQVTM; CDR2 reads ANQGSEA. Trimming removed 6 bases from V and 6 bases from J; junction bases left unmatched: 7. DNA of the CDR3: TGCAGCGTCAGGACTAGCGGGCGACCCAATGAGCAGTTCTTC. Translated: CSVRTSGRPNEQFF.